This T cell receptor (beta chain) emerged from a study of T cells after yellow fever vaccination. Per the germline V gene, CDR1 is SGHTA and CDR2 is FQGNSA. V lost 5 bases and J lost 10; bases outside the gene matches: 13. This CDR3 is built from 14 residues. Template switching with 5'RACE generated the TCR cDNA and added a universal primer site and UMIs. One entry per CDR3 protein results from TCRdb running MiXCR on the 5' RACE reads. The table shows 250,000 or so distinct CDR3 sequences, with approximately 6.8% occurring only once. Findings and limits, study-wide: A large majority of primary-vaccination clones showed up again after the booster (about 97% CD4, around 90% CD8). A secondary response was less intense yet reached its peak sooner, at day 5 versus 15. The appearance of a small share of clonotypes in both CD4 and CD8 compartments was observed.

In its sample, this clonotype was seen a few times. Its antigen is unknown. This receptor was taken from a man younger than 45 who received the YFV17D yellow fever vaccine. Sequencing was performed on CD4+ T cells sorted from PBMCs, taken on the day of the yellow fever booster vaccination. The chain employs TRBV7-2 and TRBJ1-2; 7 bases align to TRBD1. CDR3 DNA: TGTGCCAGCAGCACCCGACAGGGCGCAAGAGACTACACCTTC. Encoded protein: CASSTRQGARDYTF.